The 8 T cell receptor beta chains listed next were all sequenced from one sample in a study of blood T cell repertoires in COVID-19. Clones were read by immunoSEQ multiplex PCR, and TCRdb kept only the in-frame ones, dropping some. The table records 200,000 to 250,000 clones, more than 80% of them present only once. The specimen sequenced was PBMCs or T cells enriched from blood (not recorded which). The receptors shown here come from a man aged 50 to 59 who had been exposed to COVID-19.

The chain is built from TRBV11-2 and TRBJ1-3; TRBD1 might be the D (5 bases). The CDR3 runs to 16 residues. Looked up from germline, CDR1 is SGHAT and CDR2 is FQNNGV. Trimming removed 0 bases at V and 0 bases at J, with 9 bases between. CDR3 protein: CASSLDPGLSGNTIYF. Written as DNA, the CDR3 is TGTGCCAGCAGCTTAGATCCAGGGCTCTCTGGAAACACCATATATTTT.

In its sample, this clone was seen a few times. V is TRBV2 and J is TRBJ1-1, with unresolved D. The CDR3 is made up of 13 amino acids. From germline, CDR1 is SNHLY and CDR2 FYNNEI. The germline V and J ends were trimmed by 7 bases and 4 bases, with 13 bases remaining between them. The CDR3 region is CASMVGRSTEAFF. The CDR3 DNA sequence: TGTGCCAGCATGGTTGGGAGAAGCACTGAAGCTTTCTTT.

V gene TRBV7-9 combines with J gene TRBJ1-2; weak D call: TRBD1 (6 bases). The CDR3 is 16 residues long. Trimming removed 4 bases from V and 5 bases from J, with 20 bases in between. CDR1 SEHNR and CDR2 FQNEAQ come from the germline V gene (reference sequence). CDR3: CASSSSWGPTGYGYTF. DNA for the CDR3: TGTGCCAGCAGCTCCTCGTGGGGGCCTACGGGATATGGCTACACCTTC.

The genes are TRBV7-9 and TRBJ1-1; 8 bases are shared with TRBD1. The CDR3 is made up of 15 amino acids. CDR1 and CDR2 from the germline V gene are SEHNR and FQNEAQ (reference sequence). V dropped 5 bases and J dropped 6; count of bases not matched to a gene: 11. In DNA form, the CDR3 reads TGTGCCAGCAGCCCCGGACAGGGTACCTGGTCTGAAGCTTTCTTT. Protein: CASSPGQGTWSEAFF.

The genes are TRBV7-9 and TRBJ2-1, with D perhaps TRBD1 (6 bases). Trimming took off 2 bases at V and 5 bases at J, with 13 bases between the two ends. CDR3 length: 15 residues. CDR1 and CDR2 from the germline V gene are SEHNR and FQNEAQ (reference sequence). In DNA form, the CDR3 reads TGTGCCAGCAGCTTAATGGCAGGGGCCCACAATGAGCAGTTCTTC. It translates to CASSLMAGAHNEQFF.

The rearrangement uses TRBV2 and TRBJ1-1, with TRBD1 matching 9 bases. V shed 7 bases and J 5 bases; nucleotides not matched to a gene: 5. Germline CDR1 SNHLY, CDR2 FYNNEI. The CDR3 has 13 residues. This CDR3 reads CASNSDRGTEAFF. The DNA for the CDR3 is TGTGCCAGCAACTCGGACAGGGGAACTGAAGCTTTCTTT.

This chain links TRBV24-1 with TRBJ2-2; 11 bases are a match to TRBD1. The CDR3 spans 16 residues. Germline V lookup: CDR1 KGHDR, CDR2 SFDVKD. With V trimmed by 2 bases and J by 6 bases, 4 bases remained unmatched. DNA for the CDR3: TGTGCCACCAGTGATTGGGGACAGGGGGGATCCGGGGAGCTGTTTTTT. This sequence encodes CATSDWGQGGSGELFF.

This clone was seen a single time. The chain couples TRBV3-1 (or the pseudogene TRBV3-2) to TRBJ2-4; no reliable D call. V dropped 1 base and J dropped 13 bases, with 11 bases sitting between them. Per germline, CDR1 LGHDT and CDR2 YNNKEL (reference sequence). The CDR3 runs 12 residues. The CDR3: CASSQVFREQYF. In nucleotides, the CDR3 is TGTGCCAGCAGCCAAGTGTTCCGAGAGCAGTACTTC.